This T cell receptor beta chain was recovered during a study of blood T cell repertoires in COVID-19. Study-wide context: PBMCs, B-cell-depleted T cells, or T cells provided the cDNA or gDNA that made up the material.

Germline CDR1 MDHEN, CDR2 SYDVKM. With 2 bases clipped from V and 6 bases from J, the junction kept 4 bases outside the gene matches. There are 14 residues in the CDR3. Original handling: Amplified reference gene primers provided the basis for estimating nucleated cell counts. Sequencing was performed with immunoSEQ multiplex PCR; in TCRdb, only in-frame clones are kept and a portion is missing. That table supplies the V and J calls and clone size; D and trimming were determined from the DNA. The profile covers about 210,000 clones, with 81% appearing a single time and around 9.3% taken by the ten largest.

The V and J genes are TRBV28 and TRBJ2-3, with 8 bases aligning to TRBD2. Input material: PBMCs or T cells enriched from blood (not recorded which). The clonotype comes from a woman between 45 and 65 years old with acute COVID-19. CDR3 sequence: CASSLAGGGDTQYF. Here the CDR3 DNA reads TGTGCCAGCAGTTTAGCGGGGGGCGGGGATACGCAGTATTTT.